Each of the 18 T cell receptor beta chains below was sequenced from the same sample in a study of beta chain features in type 1 diabetes. The whole isolated RNA underwent reverse transcription, so sequencing captured expressed TCRB transcripts. Sequencing was performed with immunoSEQ multiplex PCR; in TCRdb, only in-frame clones are kept and a portion is missing. In the table there are hundreds of thousands of clones, around 15% of which are singletons. Specimen: naive CD4+ T cells from blood. Source of these receptors: a man between 18 and 29 years old in good health.

The rearrangement uses TRBV29-1 and TRBJ2-2; D is perhaps TRBD1 (6 bases). Trimming removed 5 bases at V and 6 bases at J, with 16 bases between. The CDR3 consists of 14 residues. Germline assignment: CDR1 SQVTM and CDR2 ANQGSEA. In nucleotides, the CDR3 is TGCAGCGTTAGGGGGAAGGGTGCCGCCGGGGAGCTGTTTTTT. Protein sequence: CSVRGKGAAGELFF.

The chain uses TRBV12-5 and TRBJ1-1; D is unresolved. The V gene lost 5 bases and the J gene lost 3 bases, with 28 bases spanning the gap. Germline CDR1 LGHNT, CDR2 FRNRAP. The CDR3 runs to 19 residues. CDR3 in DNA: TGTGCTAGTGGTCCCCCCGGTGGAGGCCACCTCGTTTGGGACACTGAAGCTTTCTTT. It codes for CASGPPGGGHLVWDTEAFF.

In DNA, the CDR3 is TGCGCCAGCAGCCAAGATTTGCCGCGGGCTAATGAAAAACTGTTTTTT. Its translation: CASSQDLPRANEKLFF. The rearrangement links TRBV4-3 to TRBJ1-4; D ambiguous. Germline CDR1 reads LGHNA; CDR2 reads YSLEER. The CDR3 sequence is 16 residues long. Deletions cut 0 bases from V and 3 bases from J, with 11 bases between.

This clone has more than one count but fewer than ten. The CDR3 nucleotides are TGCGCCAGCAGCCAAGGCTTCGCCACAGGCAACTATGGCTACACCTTC. It translates to CASSQGFATGNYGYTF. The rearrangement uses TRBV4-3 and TRBJ1-2, with D possibly being TRBD1 (5 bases). The CDR3 has 16 amino acids. Trimming pared 1 base from V and 2 bases from J, leaving 14 bases between. Germline CDR1 LGHNA, CDR2 YSLEER.

A remark on this clone: The same CDR3 is also encoded by other DNA sequences in this sample. V and J are TRBV5-1 and TRBJ1-1, with D unresolved. CDR1 and CDR2 (germline): SGHRS, YFSETQ. This CDR3 comprises 13 residues. V lost 3 bases, J lost 0 bases, and 6 bases lay in between. In DNA form, the CDR3 reads TGCGCCAGCAGCTCTGGGGTGAACACTGAAGCTTTCTTT. Encoded protein: CASSSGVNTEAFF.

V is TRBV4-2 and J is TRBJ2-5; 13 bases match TRBD2. Losses at the gene ends were 1 base for V and 1 base for J; bases not matched to a gene: 3. CDR3 length equals 17 residues. Germline-derived CDR1 and CDR2 are LGHNA and YNFKEQ. DNA for the CDR3: TGTGCCAGCAGCCAAGTGAGGACTAGCGGGGGCCAAGAGACCCAGTACTTC. This codes for CASSQVRTSGGQETQYF.

This clone has a handful of counts. The rearrangement joins TRBV7-6 to TRBJ2-7; no reliable D call. The germline V gene encodes CDR1 SGHVS and CDR2 FNYEAQ. V was pared by 5 bases and J by 1 base, with 9 bases between. The CDR3 covers 13 residues. CDR3 DNA: TGTGCCAGCAGCAGGGATTCTTCCTACGAGCAGTACTTC. It is translated as CASSRDSSYEQYF.

The rearrangement joins TRBV29-1 to TRBJ1-1; weak D call: TRBD1 (5 bases). The CDR3 has 11 residues. With 8 bases removed from V and 8 bases from J, the gap between germline ends came to 15 bases. In germline, CDR1 is SQVTM, CDR2 ANQGSEA. In DNA form, the CDR3 reads TGCAGCACAGACAGAGGGGCCGAAGCTTTCTTT. Protein product: CSTDRGAEAFF.

The sample holds a few counts of this clone. The J gene is TRBJ2-6, the V gene TRBV19; maybe TRBD1 (5 bases). CDR3 size: 17 residues. Deletions cut 1 base from V and 1 base from J, with 11 bases between. Per germline, CDR1 LNHDA and CDR2 SQIVND (reference sequence). The DNA for the CDR3 is TGTGCCAGTAGTATAGTGGGGCGGCGTTCTGGGGCCAACGTCCTGACTTTC. Its protein product is CASSIVGRRSGANVLTF. Full variable domain (remainder filled in from reference TRBV19 and TRBJ2-6): DGGITQSPKYLFRKEGQNVTLSCEQNLNHDAMYWYRQDPGQGLRLIYYSQIVNDFQKGDIAEGYSVSREKKESFPLTVTSAQKNPTAFYLCASSIVGRRSGANVLTFGAGSRLTVL.

This clone was counted a few times. The genes are TRBV29-1 and TRBJ2-5; TRBD2 might be the D (6 bases). The ends were cut back, 8 bases at V and 0 bases at J, with 16 bases in the middle. The CDR3 length is 14 residues. Germline V gives CDR1 SQVTM, CDR2 ANQGSEA. The CDR3 region is CSISISGYQETQYF. The CDR3 nucleotides are TGCAGCATCTCCATTAGCGGATACCAAGAGACCCAGTACTTC.

This clone was observed many times. The CDR3 sequence is CASKSTYNEQFF. DNA for the CDR3: TGTGCCAGCAAGAGTACCTACAATGAGCAGTTCTTC. This sequence joins TRBV28 and TRBJ2-1; D remains unclear. The ends were cut back, 7 bases at V and 2 bases at J, with 6 bases in the middle. The CDR3 is made up of 12 amino acids. Germline values: CDR1 MDHEN, CDR2 SYDVKM.

The rearrangement uses TRBV9 and TRBJ2-7; the match to TRBD2 covers 10 bases. V was clipped by 0 bases and J by 0 bases; unmatched bases: 3. Germline V gives CDR1 SGDLS, CDR2 YYNGEE. The CDR3 spans 16 residues. CDR3: CASSVEPSGSSYEQYF. The CDR3 bases are TGTGCCAGCAGCGTAGAGCCTAGCGGGAGCTCCTACGAGCAGTACTTC.

This CDR3 reads CASSVVTANSNQPQHF. Here the CDR3 DNA reads TGCGCCAGCAGCGTTGTGACAGCAAATAGCAATCAGCCCCAGCATTTT. V usage is TRBV5-1 and J usage is TRBJ1-5, with D maybe TRBD1 (5 bases). V lost 4 bases, J lost 0 bases, and 14 bases lay in between. CDR3 size: 16 residues. Germline CDR1 and CDR2: SGHRS and YFSETQ.

This clone was observed a handful of times. This chain links TRBV6-1 with TRBJ2-2; the D gene is possibly TRBD1 (6 bases). This CDR3 has 14 amino acids. Trimming pared 4 bases from V and 6 bases from J, leaving 12 bases between. The germline CDR1 and CDR2 sequences are MNHNS and SASEGT. The CDR3 region is CASSVSRGAGELFF. CDR3 nucleotide sequence: TGTGCCAGCAGTGTGTCCAGGGGAGCCGGGGAGCTGTTTTTT.

This chain connects TRBV29-1 to TRBJ1-5; tentatively, D is TRBD1 (5 bases). Looked up from germline, CDR1 is SQVTM and CDR2 is ANQGSEA. The CDR3 sequence is 13 residues long. Trimming took off 4 bases at V and 4 bases at J, with 11 bases between the two ends. As DNA, the CDR3 is TGCAGCGTTGTTTCAGGGATAAATCAGCCCCAGCATTTT. Translating gives CSVVSGINQPQHF.

The chain couples TRBV5-1 to TRBJ2-1; 9 positions agree with TRBD2. The CDR3 has 14 amino acids. Trimming at V came to 0 bases and at J to 7 bases, leaving 2 bases not matched to a gene. CDR1 is SGHRS and CDR2 is YFSETQ in the germline V gene. This CDR3 is CASSLGLAGNEQFF. The CDR3 bases are TGCGCCAGCAGCTTGGGGCTAGCGGGAAATGAGCAGTTCTTC.

The chain combines TRBV2 with TRBJ1-5, with D possibly being TRBD1 (6 bases). This CDR3 region has 15 residues. The V and J ends lost 6 bases and 0 bases respectively, with 12 bases between them. Per germline, CDR1 SNHLY and CDR2 FYNNEI. CDR3 DNA sequence: TGTGCCAGCAGCGCACAGGGTATTAGCAATCAGCCCCAGCATTTT. It is translated as CASSAQGISNQPQHF.

In DNA, the CDR3 is TGTGCCAGCAGCTTAACGCTAGCGGTAAGCTCCTACGAGCAGTACTTC. Translation gives CASSLTLAVSSYEQYF. The chain recombines TRBV11-2 with TRBJ2-7, with TRBD2 matching 7 bases. Germline lookup yields CDR1 SGHAT and CDR2 FQNNGV. With V trimmed by 2 bases and J by 0 bases, 7 bases remained unmatched. This CDR3 contains 16 residues.